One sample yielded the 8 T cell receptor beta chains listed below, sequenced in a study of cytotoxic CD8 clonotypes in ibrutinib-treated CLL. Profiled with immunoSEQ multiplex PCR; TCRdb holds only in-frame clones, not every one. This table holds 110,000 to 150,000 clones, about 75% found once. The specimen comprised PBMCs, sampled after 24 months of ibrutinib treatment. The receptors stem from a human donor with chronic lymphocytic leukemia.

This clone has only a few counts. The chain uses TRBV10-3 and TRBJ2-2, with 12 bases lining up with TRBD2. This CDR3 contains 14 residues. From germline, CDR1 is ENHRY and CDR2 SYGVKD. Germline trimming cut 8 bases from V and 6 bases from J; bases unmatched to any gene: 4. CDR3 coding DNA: TGTGCCATCGGATCTAGCGGGGGGGCCGGGGAGCTGTTTTTT. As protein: CAIGSSGGAGELFF.

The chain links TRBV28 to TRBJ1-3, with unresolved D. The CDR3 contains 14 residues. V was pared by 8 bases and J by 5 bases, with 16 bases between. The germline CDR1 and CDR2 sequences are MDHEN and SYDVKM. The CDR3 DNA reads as TGTGCCAGCTCTCCCGGACGGACGCGAAACACCATATATTTT. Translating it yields CASSPGRTRNTIYF.

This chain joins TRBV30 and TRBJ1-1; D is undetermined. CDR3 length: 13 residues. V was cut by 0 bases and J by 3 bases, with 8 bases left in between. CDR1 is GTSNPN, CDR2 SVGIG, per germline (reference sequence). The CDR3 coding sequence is TGTGCCTGGAGTGTAGGTGGGGACACTGAAGCTTTCTTT. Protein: CAWSVGGDTEAFF.

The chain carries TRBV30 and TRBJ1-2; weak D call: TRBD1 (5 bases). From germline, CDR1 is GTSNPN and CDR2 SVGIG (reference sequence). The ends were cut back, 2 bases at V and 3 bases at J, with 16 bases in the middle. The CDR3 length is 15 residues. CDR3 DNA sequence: TGTGCCTGGAGTCCGCAGGGCAGGCTGGACTATGGCTACACCTTC. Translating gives CAWSPQGRLDYGYTF.

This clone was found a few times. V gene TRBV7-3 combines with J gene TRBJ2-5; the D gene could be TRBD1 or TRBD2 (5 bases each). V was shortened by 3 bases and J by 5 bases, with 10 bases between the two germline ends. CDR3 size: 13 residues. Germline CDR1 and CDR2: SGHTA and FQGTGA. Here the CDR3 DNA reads TGTGCCAGCAGCTTCGGGGCAGGGGAGACCCAGTACTTC. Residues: CASSFGAGETQYF.

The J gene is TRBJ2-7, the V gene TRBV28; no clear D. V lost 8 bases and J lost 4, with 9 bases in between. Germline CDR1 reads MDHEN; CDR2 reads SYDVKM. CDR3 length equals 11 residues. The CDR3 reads CASGTAYEQYF. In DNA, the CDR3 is TGTGCCAGCGGTACAGCATACGAGCAGTACTTC.

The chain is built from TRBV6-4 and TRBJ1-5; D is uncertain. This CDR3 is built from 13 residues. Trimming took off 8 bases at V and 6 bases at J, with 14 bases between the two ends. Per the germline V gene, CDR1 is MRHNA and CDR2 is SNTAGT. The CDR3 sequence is CASRRAWGQPQHF. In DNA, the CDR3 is TGTGCCAGCCGGCGGGCTTGGGGTCAGCCCCAGCATTTT.

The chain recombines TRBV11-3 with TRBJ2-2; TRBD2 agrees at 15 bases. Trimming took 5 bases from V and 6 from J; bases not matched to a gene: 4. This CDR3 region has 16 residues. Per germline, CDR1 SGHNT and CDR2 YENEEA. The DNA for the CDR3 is TGTGCCAGCAGCAGGGGACTAGCGGGAGGCGCCGGGGAGCTGTTTTTT. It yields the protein CASSRGLAGGAGELFF.